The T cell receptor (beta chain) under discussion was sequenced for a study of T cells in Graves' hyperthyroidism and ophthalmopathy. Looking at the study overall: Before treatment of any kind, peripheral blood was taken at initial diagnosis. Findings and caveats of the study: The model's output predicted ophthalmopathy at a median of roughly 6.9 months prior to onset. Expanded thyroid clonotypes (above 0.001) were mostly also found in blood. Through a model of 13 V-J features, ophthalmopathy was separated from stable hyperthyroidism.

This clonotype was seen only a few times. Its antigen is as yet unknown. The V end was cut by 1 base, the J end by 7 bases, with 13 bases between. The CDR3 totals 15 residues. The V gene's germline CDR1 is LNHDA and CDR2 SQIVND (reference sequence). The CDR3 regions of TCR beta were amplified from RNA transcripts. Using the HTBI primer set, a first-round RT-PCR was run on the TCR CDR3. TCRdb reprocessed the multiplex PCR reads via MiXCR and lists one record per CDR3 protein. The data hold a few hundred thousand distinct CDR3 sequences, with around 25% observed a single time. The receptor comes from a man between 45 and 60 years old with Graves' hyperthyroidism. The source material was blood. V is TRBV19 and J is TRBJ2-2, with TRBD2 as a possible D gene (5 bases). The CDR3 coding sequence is TGTGCCAGTAGTATAGTAACTAGAAGTCACGGGGAGCTGTTTTTT. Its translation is CASSIVTRSHGELFF.